The next 5 T cell receptor beta chains were all read from a single sample in a study of identical twins (dated by TCRdb to 2016 to 2018). Receptor libraries were prepared by 5' RACE. The reads were generated on an Illumina HiSeq 2000. TCRdb reanalyzed the raw reads on its own, using fastp at Q25 for trimming and MiXCR for clone calling, and kept in-frame beta chains. Rows merge per CDR3 protein into single entries with the most common DNA and genes. The sample contains roughly 720,000 distinct CDR3 sequences, roughly 20% of them found a single time. Together, the top ten hold around 13% of the sample. The same sample was also used in a study of T cells expressing NK-cell markers.

The specimen was PBMCs. The receptor set was obtained from a woman aged 18-29 years in good health.

The gene calls are TRBV12-3 or TRBV12-4 and TRBJ1-1, with D perhaps matching TRBD1 (6 bases). Trimming took 6 bases from V and 1 from J, leaving 12 bases between them. The CDR3 runs 14 residues. Written as DNA, the CDR3 is TGTGCCAGCAGACTCGGACAGTCGAACACTGAAGCTTTCTTT. Translated: CASRLGQSNTEAFF.

V and J are TRBV7-9 and TRBJ2-1; D not certain. V was shortened by 11 bases and J by 0 bases, with 11 bases between the two germline ends. The CDR3 sequence is 13 residues long. Germline CDR1 SEHNR, CDR2 FQNEAQ (reference sequence). This CDR3 is CAGVIFSYNEQFF. The DNA of the CDR3 is TGTGCCGGGGTAATATTCTCCTACAATGAGCAGTTCTTC.

CDR3 residues: CSLLAGPLNNEQFF. CDR3 nucleotide sequence: TGCAGTTTACTAGCGGGTCCTCTGAACAATGAGCAGTTCTTC. The V gene is TRBV20-1, the J gene TRBJ2-1; the match to TRBD2 covers 9 bases. Germline loops: CDR1 DFQATT, CDR2 SNEGSKA (reference sequence). The ends lost 8 bases at V and 5 bases at J; junction bases unmatched: 10. The CDR3 has 14 residues.

A word on this clonotype: At one of its ends the junction is not consistent with the germline gene, which may arise from a read error. The chain is built from TRBV11-1 and TRBJ2-1, with TRBD1 as a possible D gene (6 bases). The CDR3 is made up of 18 amino acids. Per germline, CDR1 SGHAT and CDR2 FQDESV (reference sequence). Here the CDR3 reads CTSSLWLRTDLSYNEQFF. The CDR3, as DNA: TGTACCAGCAGTTTATGGCTAAGGACAGACCTTTCCTACAATGAGCAGTTCTTC.

This clonotype was observed a few times. The chain carries TRBV20-1 and TRBJ2-7, with 8 bases aligning to TRBD2. Germline loops: CDR1 DFQATT, CDR2 SNEGSKA (reference sequence). V lost 0 bases and J lost 5; bases outside the gene matches: 9. The CDR3 consists of 15 residues. CDR3 DNA sequence: TGCAGTGCTAGAGATGGGGGGAGCGGGAGCGACGAGCAGTACTTC. It is translated as CSARDGGSGSDEQYF.